Reported below is one TCR beta chain. Antigen: not known. This sample was taken from a study of STAT3 mutations in large granular lymphocyte leukemia. Findings and caveats of the study: After therapy, 6 of 18 patients switched clonotypes, all new clones STAT3 wild type. In some patients, a small highly pathogenic clone possibly went undetected. Every T-cell large granular lymphocyte leukemia patient had at least one immunodominant TCR beta clonotype. Variable sampling intervals and differing treatment regimens complicated linking therapy response to TCR clonal burden changes.

V was shortened by 1 base and J by 0 bases, with 13 bases between the two germline ends. The CDR3 is 17 residues long. The V gene's germline CDR1 is GTSNPN and CDR2 SVGIG (reference sequence). Here immunoSEQ multiplex PCR was the method, and the copy in TCRdb shows in-frame clones only, minus some. The data show around 39,000 clones, roughly 88% seen once. Sample: PBMCs. The V and J genes are TRBV30 and TRBJ1-6; D is unresolved. The source of this sequence is a human donor with T large granular lymphocyte leukemia. Some clones in this sample may be carry-over from other donors' samples. The CDR3 region is CAWSGLLESSYNSPLHF. In nucleotides, the CDR3 is TGTGCCTGGAGTGGCCTTTTAGAGAGCTCCTATAATTCACCCCTCCACTTT.